This record looks at one TCR beta chain sequence and its context. Losses at the gene ends were 6 bases for V and 3 bases for J; bases not matched to a gene: 5. Germline V gene lookup returns CDR1 SNHLY and CDR2 FYNNEI. This CDR3 region has 14 residues. This entry comes from a study of CD8+CD57+ T cells in acquired aplastic anemia. Genomic DNA, the template, was used for profiling of the TCR beta VDJ and CDR3. TCRdb processed the reads anew with MiXCR; each CDR3 protein has one entry. The top ten clones hold roughly 46% of a sample with 200,000 or so distinct CDR3 sequences, 64% of them seen once. The sequence came from a human donor with severe aplastic anemia or a healthy control (not recorded which). The chain joins TRBV2 to TRBJ1-5; 7 bases match TRBD1. Sequencing was done on a sample of sorted CD4+, CD8+, or CD8+CD57+ T cells (not recorded which) from PBMCs. DNA for the CDR3: TGTGCCAGCAGGGGGACAGTCGCCAATCAGCCCCAGCATTTT. Translation gives CASRGTVANQPQHF.